A single TCR beta chain is shown here with its context. What it recognizes is unknown. The data were taken from a study of type 1 regulatory T cells. Across the study: T-allo10 is an in vitro-generated, Tr1-enriched CD4 T cell product specific for alloantigen.

The CDR3 runs to 16 residues. The germline V gene encodes CDR1 MNHEY and CDR2 SMNVEV (reference sequence). V lost 7 bases to trimming and J lost 0 bases; unmatched junction nucleotides: 5. Regarding the study as a whole: Compared with non-type 1 regulatory T cells, type 1 regulatory T cells showed a more restricted TCR repertoire.

TCRdb fed the reads into MiXCR, producing one record per CDR3 protein. This sample has about 65,000 distinct CDR3 sequences, with 49% found just once. Sequencing used cultured non-Tr1 T cells, either the whole culture or a sorted T cell fraction (not recorded which). The TCR sequence derives from a human donor in good health. The chain uses TRBV27 and TRBJ2-3, with 12 bases aligning to TRBD2. The CDR3 here is CASTPGTSGSTDTQYF. For the CDR3, the DNA is TGTGCCAGCACCCCCGGGACTAGCGGGAGCACAGATACGCAGTATTTT.